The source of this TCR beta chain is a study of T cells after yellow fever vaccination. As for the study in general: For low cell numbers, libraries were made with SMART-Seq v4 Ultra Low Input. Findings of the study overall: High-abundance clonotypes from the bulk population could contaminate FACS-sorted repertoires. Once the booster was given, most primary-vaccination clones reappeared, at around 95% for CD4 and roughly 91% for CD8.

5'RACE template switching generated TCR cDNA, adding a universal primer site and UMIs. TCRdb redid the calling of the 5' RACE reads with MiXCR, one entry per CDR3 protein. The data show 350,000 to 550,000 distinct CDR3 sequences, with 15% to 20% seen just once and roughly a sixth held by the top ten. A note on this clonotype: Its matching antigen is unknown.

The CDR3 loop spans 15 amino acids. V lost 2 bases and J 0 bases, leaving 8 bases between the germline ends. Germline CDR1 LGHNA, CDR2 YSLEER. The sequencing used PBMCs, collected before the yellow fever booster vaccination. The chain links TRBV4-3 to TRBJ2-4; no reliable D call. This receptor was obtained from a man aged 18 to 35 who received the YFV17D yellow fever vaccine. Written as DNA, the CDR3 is TGCGCCAGCAGCCAATTATGGGTAGCCAAAAACATTCAGTACTTC. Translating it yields CASSQLWVAKNIQYF.